One T cell receptor beta chain is described in this entry. These data come from a study of cytomegalovirus exposure and HLA in healthy donors. Vbeta (60) and Jbeta (13) primers were used in the PCR. Profiling relied on immunoSEQ multiplex PCR, and the TCRdb table lists in-frame clones only, not all of them. Among around 130,000 clones, roughly 62% were seen once, and the ten largest hold roughly 1.6%. The germline V gene has CDR1 SGHDT and CDR2 YYEEEE. V was cut by 4 bases and J by 2 bases, with 19 bases left in between. The CDR3 length is 16 residues. The sample consisted of PBMCs. This receptor was taken from a man aged 30-40 years in good health and CMV-seropositive. The V call is TRBV5-6, the J call TRBJ2-7; perhaps TRBD2 as D (6 bases). CDR3 sequence reads: CASSRQDLSGTYEQYF. In nucleotides, the CDR3 is TGTGCCAGCAGCCGACAAGATCTTAGCGGCACCTACGAGCAGTACTTC.